This T cell receptor (beta chain) was documented in a study of blood T cell repertoires in COVID-19. Study overall: Specimens from acute and convalescent COVID-19 originated in the United States, Italy and Spain. The cDNA or gDNA used as material had been derived from T cells, B-cell-depleted T cells, or PBMCs.

The authors' processing: Estimation of nucleated cell counts relied on the amplification of reference gene primers. The assay was immunoSEQ multiplex PCR, and TCRdb's table has in-frame clones only and misses some. V and J calls and clone size are given by that table; D and trimming were obtained from the DNA. There are about half a million clones in the sample; over 75% occur only once, and approximately 3.2% lies in the top ten. Germline assignment: CDR1 MDHEN and CDR2 SYDVKM. CDR3 size: 12 residues. V trimming: 10 bases; J trimming: 5 bases; junction bases outside the gene matches: 5. The J gene is TRBJ1-3, the V gene TRBV28; 7 bases map to TRBD1. The sample was peripheral blood. The sequence was obtained from a human donor in a cohort sampled during active COVID-19. This chain's CDR3 is CATRGQRNTIYF. The CDR3 DNA is TGTGCCACCCGGGGACAGAGAAACACCATATATTTT. The full variable domain, rest sourced from reference TRBV28 and TRBJ1-3, is DVKVTQSSRYLVKRTGEKVFLECVQDMDHENMFWYRQDPGLGLRLIYFSYDVKMKEKGDIPEGYSVSREKKERFSLILESASTNQTSMYLCATRGQRNTIYFGEGSWLTVV.